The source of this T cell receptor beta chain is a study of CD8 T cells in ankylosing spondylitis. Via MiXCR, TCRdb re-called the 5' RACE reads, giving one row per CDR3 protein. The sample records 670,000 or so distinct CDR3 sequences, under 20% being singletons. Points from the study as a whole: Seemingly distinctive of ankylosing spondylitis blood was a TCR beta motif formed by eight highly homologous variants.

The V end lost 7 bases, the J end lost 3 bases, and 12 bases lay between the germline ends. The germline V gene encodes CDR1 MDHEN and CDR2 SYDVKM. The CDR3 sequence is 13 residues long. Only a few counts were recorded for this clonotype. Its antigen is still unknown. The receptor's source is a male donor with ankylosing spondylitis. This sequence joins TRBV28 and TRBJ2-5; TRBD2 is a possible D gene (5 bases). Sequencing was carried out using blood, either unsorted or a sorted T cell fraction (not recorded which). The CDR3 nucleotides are TGTGCCAGCACCTTCGACGGGGAAGAGACCCAGTACTTC. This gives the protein CASTFDGEETQYF.